The clone carrying this T cell receptor beta chain was detected only a few times. Its target is not known. With 4 bases clipped from V and 4 bases from J, the junction kept 4 bases outside the gene matches. The CDR3 loop spans 14 amino acids. From germline, CDR1 is SGHRS and CDR2 YFSETQ. The data were taken from a study of T-cell memory formation after mild COVID-19. Findings and caveats of the study: A balance of CD4 and CD8 characterized clones contracting day 15 to 85, whereas later expanders leaned CD4+. CD8+ contracting clones occupied EMRA, while CD4+ ones occupied mainly CM and EM.

TCRdb reanalysed the 5' RACE reads using MiXCR and keeps one entry per CDR3 protein. Among 150,000 to 200,000 distinct CDR3 sequences listed, 11% were seen once. Sequenced sample: PBMCs or a T cell subset sorted from them (not recorded which). V usage is TRBV5-1 and J usage is TRBJ2-3; 9 bases fit TRBD1. This TCR was recovered from a man between 18 and 29 years old who had mild COVID-19 (a few samples of this study predate the infection). Cell type and time point are not known. For the CDR3, the DNA is TGCGCCAGCAGCCCCACAGGGGGCCCAGATACGCAGTATTTT. Residues: CASSPTGGPDTQYF. The full variable domain, in which reference TRBV5-1 and TRBJ2-3 provide the parts outside the CDR3, is KAGVTQTPRYLIKTRGQQVTLSCSPISGHRSVSWYQQTPGQGLQFLFEYFSETQRNKGNFPGRFSGRQFSNSRSEMNVSTLELGDSALYLCASSPTGGPDTQYFGPGTRLTVL.